A single sample is the source of the 24 T cell receptor beta chains below, sequenced in a study of T-cell reconstitution after alpha-beta-depleted transplantation in children. Unique molecular identifiers were used in preparing the TCRbeta library. Via MiXCR, TCRdb re-called the PCR reads, giving one row per CDR3 protein. The data contain roughly 500,000 distinct CDR3 sequences, approximately 20% of them singletons. The sequenced sample was PBMCs from the stem cell graft donor, obtained from the stem cell graft. The receptors derive from a human donor who donated a stem cell graft to a child with acute lymphoblastic leukemia.

The chain has TRBV19 and TRBJ1-4; D remains ambiguous. The CDR3 extends over 13 amino acids. Deletions cut 5 bases from V and 8 bases from J, with 12 bases between. The germline V gene has CDR1 LNHDA and CDR2 SQIVND (reference sequence). For the CDR3, the DNA is TGTGCCAGTAGTTGGCTATTTGGGGAAAAACTGTTTTTT. Residues: CASSWLFGEKLFF. The full variable domain, completed using reference TRBV19 and TRBJ1-4, is DGGITQSPKYLFRKEGQNVTLSCEQNLNHDAMYWYRQDPGQGLRLIYYSQIVNDFQKGDIAEGYSVSREKKESFPLTVTSAQKNPTAFYLCASSWLFGEKLFFGSGTQLSVL.

This clonotype was picked up a small number of times. The chain has TRBV5-1 and TRBJ1-6, with a weak D call TRBD1 (5 bases). Trimming removed 2 bases from V and 9 bases from J, with 9 bases in between. This CDR3 contains 13 residues. The germline CDR1 and CDR2 sequences are SGHRS and YFSETQ. The CDR3 sequence is CASSLEQGSPLHF. The CDR3 region has the DNA TGCGCCAGCAGCTTAGAGCAGGGTTCACCCCTCCACTTT.

This clonotype was seen only a few times. This chain uses TRBV2 with TRBJ2-7; weak D call: TRBD1 (5 bases). The CDR3 loop spans 14 amino acids. CDR1 is SNHLY and CDR2 is FYNNEI in the germline V gene. V lost 1 base and J lost 2, with 9 bases in between. The CDR3 region has the DNA TGTGCCAGCAGTGAAGGGGGCAGACCCTACGAGCAGTACTTC. This gives the protein CASSEGGRPYEQYF.

This rearrangement joins TRBV6-1 to TRBJ1-1; D may be TRBD1 (5 bases). Deletions cut 10 bases from V and 1 base from J, with 22 bases between. This CDR3 has 16 residues. Per the germline V gene, CDR1 is MNHNS and CDR2 is SASEGT. The DNA for the CDR3 is TGTGCCACTCGTCAGGGCACCAGCAAGTGGAACACTGAAGCTTTCTTT. Its protein is CATRQGTSKWNTEAFF.

Concerning this clonotype: This may stem from a read error, because a much larger clone lies one nucleotide away. The chain employs TRBV6-2 or TRBV6-3 and TRBJ2-1; D gene unclear. The CDR3 contains 11 residues. CDR1 MNHEY and CDR2 SVGEGT come from the germline V gene. V was cut by 1 base and J by 6 bases, with 1 base left in between. CDR3 coding DNA: TGTGCCAGCAGTTACTTCAATGAGCAGTTCTTC. Translated: CASSYFNEQFF.

There are many counts of this clonotype. This chain's CDR3 is CASSLGASYGYTF. The CDR3 region has the DNA TGCGCCAGCAGCTTGGGGGCGAGCTATGGCTACACCTTC. The rearrangement joins TRBV5-1 to TRBJ1-2; no clear D gene. Germline V gene data show CDR1 as SGHRS and CDR2 as YFSETQ. V was clipped by 0 bases and J by 4 bases, with 7 bases between them. This CDR3 contains 13 residues.

This chain joins TRBV24-1 and TRBJ2-5; the match to TRBD2 covers 8 bases. Per the germline V gene, CDR1 is KGHDR and CDR2 is SFDVKD. Losses at the gene ends were 0 bases for V and 2 bases for J; bases not matched to a gene: 4. This CDR3 spans 16 amino acids. This CDR3 reads CATSDLAGGGQETQYF. The DNA for the CDR3 is TGTGCCACCAGTGATTTGGCGGGAGGAGGGCAAGAGACCCAGTACTTC.

The chain recombines TRBV3-1 with TRBJ2-1, with D possibly matching TRBD1 (6 bases). CDR1 and CDR2 from the germline V gene are LGHDT and YNNKEL (reference sequence). This CDR3 is built from 14 residues. V was pared by 0 bases and J by 6 bases, with 9 bases between. The DNA for the CDR3 is TGTGCCAGCAGCCAAGACAGGGGCGGCAATGAGCAGTTCTTC. Translating gives CASSQDRGGNEQFF.

This clonotype has a handful of counts. The chain has TRBV2 and TRBJ1-5; TRBD1 matches at 9 bases. The V gene's germline CDR1 is SNHLY and CDR2 FYNNEI. The CDR3 runs 13 residues. Losses at the gene ends were 7 bases for V and 7 bases for J; bases not matched to a gene: 5. CDR3 amino acids: CASTRTGEQPQHF. The CDR3 nucleotides read TGTGCCAGCACCCGGACAGGGGAACAGCCCCAGCATTTT.

This clonotype turned up a few times. V is TRBV6-5 and J is TRBJ2-3; tentatively, D is TRBD2 (5 bases). Trimming took off 2 bases at V and 6 bases at J, with 12 bases between the two ends. Germline V gene data show CDR1 as MNHEY and CDR2 as SVGAGI. The CDR3 is 14 amino acids. The CDR3 coding sequence is TGTGCCAGCAGTTACCGAGCGGCTTGGGATACGCAGTATTTT. Protein product: CASSYRAAWDTQYF.

The chain carries TRBV27 and TRBJ2-5, with a tentative D call TRBD2 (6 bases). V gave up 1 base and J gave up 4 bases, with 10 bases separating them. The CDR3 contains 14 residues. Germline V gene sequence: CDR1 MNHEY, CDR2 SMNVEV (reference sequence). The CDR3 is CASSLFGSGETQYF. CDR3 DNA sequence: TGTGCCAGCAGTTTATTCGGTAGCGGAGAGACCCAGTACTTC.

The chain joins TRBV7-2 to TRBJ1-1; D remains unclear. Between the trimmed V and J ends, which lost 2 bases and 2 bases, there was a span of 12 bases. This CDR3 is 15 amino acids long. The germline V gene encodes CDR1 SGHTA and CDR2 FQGNSA. The CDR3 loop is CASSLPGRANTEAFF. The CDR3 DNA reads as TGTGCCAGCAGCTTACCGGGGAGGGCAAACACTGAAGCTTTCTTT.

This clonotype was detected many times. The chain links TRBV15 to TRBJ2-5, with D hard to call. Trimming removed 0 bases at V and 1 base at J, with 6 bases between. Germline V gene data show CDR1 as LNHNV and CDR2 as YYDKDF (reference sequence). The CDR3 has 14 residues. CDR3 bases: TGTGCCACCAGCAGAGAGGCGGTCCAAGAGACCCAGTACTTC. The encoded protein is CATSREAVQETQYF.

This rearrangement joins TRBV6-5 to TRBJ2-2, with unresolved D. This CDR3 spans 13 amino acids. The V end was cut by 4 bases, the J end by 8 bases, with 11 bases between. CDR1 and CDR2 from the germline V gene are MNHEY and SVGAGI. CDR3 in DNA: TGTGCCAGCAGTTTCAGTCCGGTAGGGGAGCTGTTTTTT. This sequence encodes CASSFSPVGELFF.

The genes are TRBV7-3 and TRBJ1-1; no definite D call. Trimming stripped 2 bases from V and 3 bases from J, with 13 bases between. The CDR3 loop spans 15 amino acids. CDR1 SGHTA and CDR2 FQGTGA come from the germline V gene. The CDR3 reads CASSLLLQADTEAFF. CDR3 coding DNA: TGTGCCAGCAGCTTACTGCTGCAGGCGGACACTGAAGCTTTCTTT.

The chain has TRBV29-1 and TRBJ2-3; possible D gene TRBD2, 5 bases. V gave up 6 bases and J gave up 7 bases, with 8 bases separating them. Germline CDR1 and CDR2: SQVTM and ANQGSEA. The CDR3 is 10 residues long. In nucleotides, the CDR3 is TGCAGCGTGCACGGGAATACGCAGTATTTT. Amino acids: CSVHGNTQYF.

This clonotype was detected a few times. The chain joins TRBV9 to TRBJ2-2; D uncertain. The V end lost 0 bases, the J end lost 4 bases, and 7 bases lay between the germline ends. The length of the CDR3 is 14 residues. The germline gives CDR1 SGDLS, CDR2 YYNGEE. CDR3 DNA sequence: TGTGCCAGCAGCGTAGTCGGATTCACCGGGGAGCTGTTTTTT. Its protein product is CASSVVGFTGELFF.

This clonotype was observed a handful of times. The chain uses TRBV7-9 and TRBJ2-1, with a weak D call TRBD1 (5 bases). The CDR3 runs to 14 residues. The germline gives CDR1 SEHNR, CDR2 FQNEAQ (reference sequence). The V gene lost 2 bases and the J gene lost 4 bases, with 9 bases spanning the gap. This CDR3 reads CASSLMTAYNEQFF. The CDR3 DNA sequence: TGTGCCAGCAGCTTAATGACAGCTTACAATGAGCAGTTCTTC.

The chain joins TRBV5-1 to TRBJ2-1, with 8 bases fitting TRBD1. After removal of 4 bases from V and 6 bases from J, the junction contained 9 bases not matched to a gene. The CDR3 spans 15 residues. Germline CDR1 and CDR2: SGHRS and YFSETQ. In DNA, the CDR3 is TGCGCCAGCAGCCTGGCCCAGGGGGCTAGCAATGAGCAGTTCTTC. It specifies CASSLAQGASNEQFF.

This clonotype was observed a handful of times. This chain uses TRBV5-1 with TRBJ2-5; a possible D gene is TRBD1 (6 bases). With 7 bases removed from V and 5 bases from J, the gap between germline ends came to 27 bases. The CDR3 runs 17 residues. Germline V gene lookup returns CDR1 SGHRS and CDR2 YFSETQ. Written as DNA, the CDR3 is TGCGCCAGCTCCCGACGGGTCGGGGACATTTATGGGGAGACCCAGTACTTC. This codes for CASSRRVGDIYGETQYF. Using reference TRBV5-1 and TRBJ2-5 for the parts outside the CDR3, the full variable domain is KAGVTQTPRYLIKTRGQQVTLSCSPISGHRSVSWYQQTPGQGLQFLFEYFSETQRNKGNFPGRFSGRQFSNSRSEMNVSTLELGDSALYLCASSRRVGDIYGETQYFGPGTRLLVL.

This clonotype was picked up a small number of times. The chain uses TRBV5-6 and TRBJ1-2; perhaps TRBD1 as D (6 bases). The germline V gene encodes CDR1 SGHDT and CDR2 YYEEEE. Trimming removed 3 bases at V and 4 bases at J, with 13 bases between. The CDR3 totals 14 residues. The DNA of the CDR3 is TGTGCCAGCAGCTCAATCTCAGGGGCCTATGGCTACACCTTC. Amino acids: CASSSISGAYGYTF.

The rearrangement uses TRBV20-1 and TRBJ2-7, with D maybe TRBD2 (5 bases). CDR3 length: 12 amino acids. The ends were cut back, 4 bases at V and 0 bases at J, with 7 bases in the middle. Germline loops: CDR1 DFQATT, CDR2 SNEGSKA (reference sequence). The CDR3, as DNA: TGCAGTGCTATTGACTACTCCTACGAGCAGTACTTC. It codes for CSAIDYSYEQYF.

This clonotype was seen a few times. The chain uses TRBV5-1 and TRBJ1-1, with 7 bases identical to TRBD1. Per the germline V gene, CDR1 is SGHRS and CDR2 is YFSETQ. This CDR3 region has 15 residues. V was pared by 4 bases and J by 1 base, with 7 bases of the junction left unmatched. The CDR3 spells CASSTGDWGNTEAFF. CDR3 sequence (DNA): TGCGCCAGCAGCACAGGGGACTGGGGGAACACTGAAGCTTTCTTT.

The chain carries TRBV12-3 or TRBV12-4 and TRBJ2-1, with D tentatively TRBD2 (5 bases). The CDR3 has 15 residues. Trimming took 3 bases from V and 7 from J, leaving 16 bases between them. The CDR3 here is CASSLSGGLGNEQFF. In nucleotides, the CDR3 is TGTGCCAGCAGTTTGAGCGGAGGCTTAGGGAATGAGCAGTTCTTC.